This T cell receptor beta chain was sequenced for a study of blood T cells in healthy people across ages (dated by TCRdb to between 2014 and 2016). General notes on the study: In model experiments, template switching captured about one uniquely barcoded TCR beta cDNA molecule for every two T cells. To track age-related changes in TCR beta repertoire diversity, the study relied on deep sequencing normalized with unique cDNA molecular identifiers. Four age groups were formed from the donors: young (average approximately 15 years), middle-aged (approximately 39), aged (under 70) and long-lived (around 82). To avoid experimental bias, donors of different ages were spread randomly across the sequencing lanes. For two donors (one aged 18 to 30 and one aged 80 or older), the study analyzed two additional independent replicas of 1 million unique cDNA reads from the same blood draw.

Donors were 39 systemically healthy Caucasian individuals from Russia aged 6 to 90 years. Each donor gave roughly 11 milliliters of peripheral blood, drawn into EDTA-treated Vacutainer tubes. Ficoll-Paque density-gradient centrifugation was used to isolate PBMCs, with at least 7 million per sample. Trizol reagent was used to extract total RNA from PBMCs, with at least 5 micrograms per sample. The percentages of naive CD45RAhigh/CD27high T cells were determined by flow cytometry on a PBMC aliquot from every donor. Overall results and qualifications from the work: Conclusive comparison of naive and antigen-experienced compartments was prevented by the profiling of bulk unsorted PBMCs. Because donor CMV infection status was unknown, age-related changes in expanded clonotypes were potentially confounded. There was a strong correlation between observed TCR beta diversity and the percentage of naive T cells measured by flow cytometry. The long-lived group showed more naive CD4+ T cells, fewer expanded clones and increased TCR diversity than the aged group, suggesting age selection. As age increased, observed TCR beta diversity per million T cells dropped in a roughly linear way, and a significant reduction was already evident by age 40. Total diversity estimates from one million sequenced T cells were considered lower bounds and underestimates.

The library relied on 5' RACE. Sequencing was performed on an Illumina HiSeq 2500. A second about 7 to 11 cycle PCR used a sample-barcoded 5' primer and a J-beta primer mix. Each TCR beta cDNA molecule received a unique molecular identifier from a template-switch 5' adaptor carrying 12 random nucleotides. Each sample yielded at least 3 million CDR3-containing paired-end reads. First-strand cDNA was synthesized from all RNA with the Mint cDNA synthesis kit, primed by a TRBC-specific oligonucleotide. Following uracil-DNA glycosylase treatment, all cDNA underwent a first 18-cycle PCR with the universal primers M1SS and BC2_uni_R. The source study handled its data this way. For normalization, 1 million high-quality reads, each with a distinct molecular identifier, were randomly selected from each sample. Reads with shared molecular identifiers were discarded instead of being binned into consensus sequences. MiTCR, set to a Q25 quality threshold and the strictest error-elimination algorithm, was used for CDR3 identification, clonotype clustering and error correction. Lower-bound total TCR beta diversity was estimated with a nonparametric unseen species model using Euler transformation. TCRdb trimmed public reads at Q25 via fastp, called clones via MiXCR and kept in-frame beta chains. Under each unique CDR3 protein, matching rows form one entry showing the most common genes and DNA. The authors' filters were not applied to this entry. For this sample there are over 950,000 distinct CDR3 sequences; roughly two fifths appear just once. Around 12% of the sample belongs to the ten largest clones.

The CDR3 covers 15 residues, taking in both the cysteine and the phenylalanine. Only the CDR3 portion is preserved as DNA: 45 bases, with reading frame beginning at the first base. CDR1 and CDR2, looked up from the germline V gene (reference sequence), are DFQATT and SNEGSKA. V loses 2 bases of germline sequence and J loses 0 bases, and the interval between the two ends is 13 bases. As regards this clonotype: Its antigen has not been determined. No base qualities exist here, and no much larger clone lies one base off it.

This chain is built from TRBV20-1 and TRBJ1-1; perhaps TRBD1 is the D gene, with 6 bases matching. The sequence was obtained from a young man in good health. The sequenced sample was blood. The CDR3 here reads CSARRWGDMNTEAFF. In nucleotide form, the sequence is TGCAGTGCTAGACGGTGGGGGGACATGAACACTGAAGCTTTCTTT.